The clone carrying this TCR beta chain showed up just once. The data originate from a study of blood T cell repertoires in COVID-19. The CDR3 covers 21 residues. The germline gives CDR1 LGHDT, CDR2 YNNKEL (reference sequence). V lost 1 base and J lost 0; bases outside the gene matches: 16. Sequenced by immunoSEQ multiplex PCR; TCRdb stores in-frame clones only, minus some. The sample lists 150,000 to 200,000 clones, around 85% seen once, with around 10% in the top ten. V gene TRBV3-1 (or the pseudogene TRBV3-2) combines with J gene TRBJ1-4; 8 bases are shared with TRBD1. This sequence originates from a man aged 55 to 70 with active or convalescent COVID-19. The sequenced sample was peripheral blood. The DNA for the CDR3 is TGTGCCAGCAGCCAAGGTTCCCCAGTGGACAGGGAGTTGGCAACTAATGAAAAACTGTTTTTT. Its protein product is CASSQGSPVDRELATNEKLFF.